The 22 T cell receptor beta chains given below trace back to one sample, sequenced in a study of radiotherapy plus CTLA-4 blockade in lung cancer. Libraries were prepared by immunoSEQ multiplex PCR; TCRdb keeps only in-frame clonotypes and omits some of them. Counted here are about 70,000 clones, approximately 79% occurring once; the ten biggest clones make up about 17%. The input for sequencing was peripheral blood, taken from a patient treated with radiotherapy plus ipilimumab. The receptors derive from a human donor with non-small cell lung cancer whose response to radiotherapy plus ipilimumab could not be evaluated. Some clones in this sample may be carry-over from other donors' samples.

This clone has just a few counts. The V call is TRBV14, the J call TRBJ2-1; possibly TRBD1 for D (5 bases). Trimming stripped 2 bases from V and 3 bases from J, with 14 bases between. The germline CDR1 and CDR2 sequences are SGHDN and FVKESK. The CDR3 covers 16 residues. CDR3 sequence: CASSQYQGKVYNEQFF. As DNA, the CDR3 is TGTGCCAGCAGCCAATACCAGGGAAAAGTCTACAATGAGCAGTTCTTC.

This clone was found once. The CDR3 sequence: CASSVEGASYGYTF. The CDR3 bases are TGCGCCAGCAGCGTAGAGGGGGCCTCCTATGGCTACACCTTC. The V gene is TRBV5-1, the J gene TRBJ1-2; TRBD1 matches 7 bases. After removal of 4 bases from V and 4 bases from J, the junction contained 7 bases not matched to a gene. Germline V gene data show CDR1 as SGHRS and CDR2 as YFSETQ. This CDR3 region has 14 residues.

J is TRBJ2-1 and V is TRBV5-6; D possibly corresponds to TRBD1 (5 bases). Germline CDR1 SGHDT, CDR2 YYEEEE. The CDR3 spans 15 residues. V was trimmed by 5 bases and J by 1 base, leaving 13 bases between them. The CDR3 DNA is TGTGCCAGCAGAATAGTAGGGGCTTCCTACAATGAGCAGTTCTTC. Residues: CASRIVGASYNEQFF.

Ten or more counts support this clone. This chain connects TRBV5-6 to TRBJ1-1, with D maybe TRBD1 (6 bases). Germline V gives CDR1 SGHDT, CDR2 YYEEEE. V was clipped by 0 bases and J by 0 bases, with 9 bases between them. The CDR3 is 15 amino acids. Written as DNA, the CDR3 is TGTGCCAGCAGCTTGGACAGGGAGATGAACACTGAAGCTTTCTTT. This codes for CASSLDREMNTEAFF.

The V gene is TRBV5-1, the J gene TRBJ2-5; the match to TRBD2 covers 11 bases. After removal of 2 bases from V and 5 bases from J, the junction contained 14 bases not matched to a gene. This CDR3 comprises 18 residues. Germline CDR1 is SGHRS and CDR2 is YFSETQ. The DNA for the CDR3 is TGCGCCAGCAGCTTTGGGGTCGGACTAGCGGGCGGGAGGGAGACCCAGTACTTC. It is translated as CASSFGVGLAGGRETQYF.

CDR3 in DNA: TGTGCCATCAGCCGGGCCCGGGGGACTGAAGCTTTCTTT. It specifies CAISRARGTEAFF. The chain couples TRBV10-3 to TRBJ1-1; D is possibly TRBD1 (5 bases). Germline-derived CDR1 and CDR2 are ENHRY and SYGVKD. Trimming left V 6 bases short and J 5 bases short, with 13 bases between. The CDR3 spans 13 residues.

The chain couples TRBV5-1 to TRBJ1-6, with D uncertain. CDR3 length: 14 amino acids. Germline values: CDR1 SGHRS, CDR2 YFSETQ. V dropped 3 bases and J dropped 6 bases, with 10 bases sitting between them. The CDR3 nucleotides are TGCGCCAGCAGCTCCACAGTTCTTAATTCACCCCTCCACTTT. Amino acid sequence: CASSSTVLNSPLHF.

The rearrangement joins TRBV27 to TRBJ2-1, with D perhaps TRBD1 (7 bases). V lost 5 bases to trimming and J lost 4 bases, with 30 bases between them. Germline V gene data show CDR1 as MNHEY and CDR2 as SMNVEV (reference sequence). The CDR3 is 20 residues long. The CDR3 spells CASSGLETGRGGWIYNEQFF. CDR3 DNA sequence: TGTGCCAGCAGTGGCCTAGAGACAGGGCGAGGAGGGTGGATTTACAATGAGCAGTTCTTC.

The chain joins TRBV19 to TRBJ1-5, with no clear D. Germline assignment: CDR1 LNHDA and CDR2 SQIVND (reference sequence). This CDR3 comprises 13 residues. V shed 3 bases and J shed 2 bases, with 5 bases lying between them. The CDR3 sequence: CASSIAGNQPQHF. Written as DNA, the CDR3 is TGTGCCAGTAGTATCGCAGGCAATCAGCCCCAGCATTTT.

The rearrangement uses TRBV5-1 and TRBJ2-1; 11 nucleotides match TRBD2. The V gene end was trimmed by 3 bases and the J gene end by 8 bases; junction bases not matched to a gene: 16. Germline loops: CDR1 SGHRS, CDR2 YFSETQ. The CDR3 spans 18 residues. The CDR3 nucleotides are TGCGCCAGCAGCTCGCGGAGTGTAGCGGGGGGGAGTAGCGATGAGCAGTTCTTC. Amino acids: CASSSRSVAGGSSDEQFF.

This clone showed up just a few times. The chain carries TRBV5-1 and TRBJ2-1; TRBD2 matches at 8 bases. Germline loops: CDR1 SGHRS, CDR2 YFSETQ. The CDR3 covers 16 residues. V shed 1 base, J shed 0 bases, and the junction held 3 bases outside the gene matches. The CDR3 bases are TGCGCCAGCAGCTTGACGGGGGGGTTCTCCTACAATGAGCAGTTCTTC. It yields the protein CASSLTGGFSYNEQFF.

This rearrangement joins TRBV7-9 to TRBJ1-2; D gene ambiguous. The CDR3 is 13 residues long. V lost 7 bases to trimming and J lost 2 bases, with 11 bases between them. Per the germline V gene, CDR1 is SEHNR and CDR2 is FQNEAQ (reference sequence). The DNA for the CDR3 is TGTGCCAGCACCCAGTCGGGGAACTATGGCTACACCTTC. It yields the protein CASTQSGNYGYTF. The full variable domain, its missing parts supplied by reference TRBV7-9 and TRBJ1-2, is DTGVSQNPRHKITKRGQNVTFRCDPISEHNRLYWYRQTLGQGPEFLTYFQNEAQLEKSRLLSDRFSAERPKGSFSTLEIQRTEQGDSAMYLCASTQSGNYGYTFGSGTRLTVV.

This sequence joins TRBV7-2 and TRBJ1-2; perhaps TRBD1 as D (6 bases). From germline, CDR1 is SGHTA and CDR2 FQGNSA. The CDR3 runs 13 residues. V was shortened by 4 bases and J by 13 bases, with 19 bases between the two germline ends. CDR3 sequence: CASSSQGLLQGTF. The CDR3 DNA follows: TGTGCCAGCAGCTCCCAAGGTCTCCTACAGGGCACCTTC.

J is TRBJ2-7 and V is TRBV7-9; maybe TRBD1 (6 bases). Trimming pared 3 bases from V and 2 bases from J, leaving 11 bases between. CDR1 is SEHNR, CDR2 FQNEAQ, per germline (reference sequence). This CDR3 has 14 amino acids. CDR3 sequence (DNA): TGTGCCAGCAGCTTGCTCGAGGGGGCCTACGAGCAGTACTTC. Its protein product is CASSLLEGAYEQYF.

V gene TRBV27 combines with J gene TRBJ2-1; 7 bases agree with TRBD2. The length of the CDR3 is 18 residues. Germline V lookup: CDR1 MNHEY, CDR2 SMNVEV (reference sequence). The ends lost 2 bases at V and 0 bases at J; junction bases unmatched: 10. As DNA, the CDR3 is TGTGCCAGCAGTTTAGCGGCCCCAGGGACTATCTCCTACAATGAGCAGTTCTTC. This translates into CASSLAAPGTISYNEQFF.

This chain connects TRBV27 to TRBJ2-7; D call uncertain. The CDR3 contains 14 residues. V lost 0 bases and J 2 bases, leaving 8 bases between the germline ends. From germline, CDR1 is MNHEY and CDR2 SMNVEV (reference sequence). CDR3 protein: CASSLSSVPYEQYF. The DNA for the CDR3 is TGTGCCAGCAGTTTATCGTCTGTCCCCTACGAGCAGTACTTC.

For this clone: Given the absence of the conserved phenylalanine or tryptophan at the CDR3 end, a read error is likely. The chain is built from TRBV6-6 and TRBJ1-1; D uncertain. The germline V gene has CDR1 MNHNY and CDR2 SVGAGI (reference sequence). V was cut by 6 bases and J by 4 bases, with 15 bases left in between. The CDR3 runs 14 residues. The CDR3 is CASRQNIGSTEAFL. CDR3 nucleotides: TGTGCCAGCAGACAAAATATCGGGAGCACTGAAGCTTTCCTT.

V is TRBV7-2 and J is TRBJ2-7; no clear D gene. Trimming left V 2 bases short and J 0 bases short, with 11 bases between. This CDR3 has 15 amino acids. Germline assignment: CDR1 SGHTA and CDR2 FQGNSA. For the CDR3, the DNA is TGTGCCAGCAGCTTAAACCTAGGTCGCTCCTACGAGCAGTACTTC. It yields the protein CASSLNLGRSYEQYF.

The chain joins TRBV6-5 to TRBJ2-2, with 9 bases lining up with TRBD1. The J segment lost 5 bases and the V segment lost 5 bases, leaving 6 bases of the junction unmatched. The germline V gene has CDR1 MNHEY and CDR2 SVGAGI. The CDR3 sequence is 15 residues long. CDR3 sequence: CASSLRQGGTGELFF. The CDR3 DNA reads as TGTGCCAGCAGTCTACGACAGGGGGGGACCGGGGAGCTGTTTTTT.

This chain links TRBV2 with TRBJ2-1; possible D gene TRBD2, 6 bases. The CDR3 has 14 amino acids. Trimming cost V 0 bases and J 13 bases, with 16 bases left between them. In germline, CDR1 is SNHLY, CDR2 FYNNEI. CDR3 in DNA: TGTGCCAGCAGTGAAGCGGTTGGAGGGGTGGGACAGTTCTTC. Residues: CASSEAVGGVGQFF.

CDR3 loop: CASSPDPGQGSYEQYF. The CDR3 DNA reads as TGTGCCAGCAGCCCGGATCCGGGACAGGGCTCCTACGAGCAGTACTTC. The chain carries TRBV5-6 and TRBJ2-7; 9 bases are shared with TRBD1. The CDR3 is 16 residues long. The junction had 8 bases not matched to a gene; V was cut back by 4 bases and J by 0 bases. The germline CDR1 and CDR2 sequences are SGHDT and YYEEEE.

This clone was counted between two and nine times. J is TRBJ2-1 and V is TRBV5-6; 9 bases match TRBD1. This CDR3 has 15 residues. V lost 4 bases and J lost 1; bases outside the gene matches: 3. Germline V gene lookup returns CDR1 SGHDT and CDR2 YYEEEE. CDR3 sequence: CASSMTGGSYNEQFF. The CDR3 nucleotides are TGTGCCAGCAGCATGACAGGGGGGTCCTACAATGAGCAGTTCTTC.